The clone carrying this T cell receptor (beta chain) was found many times. This entry belongs to a study of T-cell memory formation after mild COVID-19. The germline V gene encodes CDR1 SGHRS and CDR2 YFSETQ. This CDR3 contains 15 residues. V was pared by 4 bases and J by 3 bases, with 17 bases between. Libraries for TCRalpha and TCRbeta carried sample barcodes and unique molecular identifiers via 5'RACE. TCRdb ran MiXCR on the 5' RACE reads and lists one entry per CDR3 protein. The profile shows approximately 450,000 distinct CDR3 sequences, 15% to 20% of them singletons. Sequenced: PBMCs or a T cell subset sorted from them (not recorded which). This TCR was sampled from an adult woman who had mild COVID-19 (a few samples of this study predate the infection). Cell type and time point are not known. The genes are TRBV5-1 and TRBJ2-7, with D possibly TRBD1 on 6 matching bases. CDR3: CASSKDGTSRYEQYF. The CDR3, as DNA: TGCGCCAGCAGCAAGGATGGGACAAGTCGCTACGAGCAGTACTTC.